The rows below give T cell receptor beta chains drawn from one sample of a study of T cells after posttransplantation cyclophosphamide. The repertoire was sequenced with immunoSEQ multiplex PCR; TCRdb's copy has only in-frame clones and lacks some. In the table there are about 20,000 clones, more than 70% of which are singletons. The material sequenced was PBMCs, taken after an allogeneic stem cell transplant with a calcineurin inhibitor and methotrexate. Receptors were obtained from a female patient aged 50 to 65 who received an allogeneic stem cell transplant from an unrelated donor, was CMV-positive, and had chronic GVHD only. The graft donor may be the source of some T cells. Each CDR3 is given with its conserved first and last residue. The D gene is left open where the match is weak. Clone sizes are given selectively: once, few, many, or a class where the clone is expanded.

>TRBV15|few|TRBJ2-7|-
TGTGCCACCAGCAGAGAGACTCGGAGGCCCTACGAGCAGTACTTC
CATSRETRRPYEQYF
>TRBV5-1|-|TRBJ2-7|-
TGCGCCAGCAGCCACAGGGACGCCTCCTACGAGCAGTACTTC
CASSHRDASYEQYF
>TRBV28|-|TRBJ1-5|-
TGTGCCAGCAGTTGGGCAGGATACAATCAGCCCCAGCATTTT
CASSWAGYNQPQHF
>TRBV6-5|-|TRBJ2-7|TRBD2
TGTGCCAGCAGTTACTCGACGGGGGGAGGAGAGCAGTACTTC
CASSYSTGGGEQYF
>TRBV27|-|TRBJ2-3|-
TGTGCCAGCAGTTTATTTCCAGGGTCTGATACGCAGTATTTT
CASSLFPGSDTQYF
>TRBV19|-|TRBJ2-1|TRBD2
TGTGCCAGTAGTGTCGGACTAGCGGGGAAGTTCTTC
CASSVGLAGKFF
>TRBV27|-|TRBJ2-1|TRBD2
TGTGCCAGCAGGGTAGCGGGAGGCGAGAATGAGCAGTTCTTC
CASRVAGGENEQFF
>TRBV7-2|-|TRBJ2-7|-
TGTGCCAGCAGCTCTACGTTCGCCCAGGGGCGATCCTACGAGCAGTACTTC
CASSSTFAQGRSYEQYF
>TRBV5-4|-|TRBJ2-5|TRBD2
TGTGCCAGCAGCTTGGGGACTAGCGGGAGTGTTGGTCGGGAGACCCAGTACTTC
CASSLGTSGSVGRETQYF
>TRBV7-6|-|TRBJ2-1|-
TGTGCCAGCAGCTTACGGCAACTAGGAGGCGAGCAGTTCTTC
CASSLRQLGGEQFF